Sequencing of this T cell receptor (beta chain) was carried out in a study of T cell responses to AZD1222 COVID-19 vaccine. Sequenced by immunoSEQ multiplex PCR; TCRdb stores in-frame clones only, minus some. The sample shows about 110,000 clones, about 90% of them seen only once. Notes on the study in general: Following two doses of AZD1222, Spike-specific TCR breadth and depth rose.

The germline V and J ends were trimmed by 2 bases and 4 bases, with 12 bases remaining between them. This CDR3 is built from 15 residues. The V gene's germline CDR1 is MNHEY and CDR2 SVGEGT. In its sample, this clone was seen a few times. Its antigen is unidentified. The sequences come from peripheral blood, collected on day 0 of AZD1222 vaccination. The TCR originated in an adult in good health. The chain uses TRBV6-2 or TRBV6-3 and TRBJ1-3; a weak D match, TRBD1 (5 bases). CDR3 region: CASSYAGRAGNTIYF. CDR3 nucleotide sequence: TGTGCCAGCAGTTACGCCGGCAGGGCGGGAAACACCATATATTTT.